This TCR beta chain was sequenced in a study of shared clonotypes between healthy human individuals. Whole-study context: Every donor yielded three CD4 naive, three CD4 memory, two CD8 naive and one CD8 memory plate. Notes on the study in general: Only blood was sampled, and tissue TCR repertoires likely differ from blood ones. Naive CD4 clonotypes overlapped across a few donors at roughly 5%.

Notes on this clone: Its specificity is not known.

Here immunoSEQ multiplex PCR was the method, and the copy in TCRdb shows in-frame clones only, minus some. The sample holds about 1.9 million clones, around 93% seen once. Naive CD8 cells lacked CD45RO and underwent positive selection for CCR7, leaving out terminally differentiated effector memory CD45RA+ cells. The TCR sequence derives from a man aged 18 to 30 in good health. Some clones in this sample may be carry-over from other donors' samples. Material for sequencing was naive CD8+ T cells from PBMCs.

CDR3 loop: CASSETGTSGGNEQFF. The CDR3 DNA sequence: TGTGCCAGCAGTGAAACCGGGACTAGCGGGGGTAATGAGCAGTTCTTC. The chain uses TRBV6-4 and TRBJ2-1, with TRBD2 identical over 14 bases. V shed 3 bases and J 7 bases; nucleotides not matched to a gene: 5. In germline, CDR1 is MRHNA, CDR2 SNTAGT. The CDR3 contains 16 residues.